The 14 T cell receptor beta chains presented below share a single source sample, sequenced in a study of blood T cell repertoires in COVID-19 (dated by TCRdb to between 2020 and 2021). Receptor amplification or capture employed the immunoSEQ multiplex PCR assay. The immuneACCESS repertoire file appears here via TCRdb, limited to in-frame rearrangements. These files lack a portion of the clones; in checked studies, under half of the deficit traces to unresolved V genes, and the cause of the others is not known. The sample table lists 85,000 to 130,000 clones, roughly 89% of them with a count of one. Jointly, the top ten make up about 5.1% of the sample. The sequenced sample was peripheral blood. The receptors here all came from a human donor in a cohort sampled during active COVID-19.

This sequence joins TRBV24-1 and TRBJ2-3, with 7 bases fitting TRBD2. V lost 6 bases to trimming and J lost 2 bases; unmatched junction nucleotides: 7. CDR3 length: 15 amino acids. Germline V lookup: CDR1 KGHDR, CDR2 SFDVKD. The CDR3 protein is CATSSSGGNTDTQYF. The CDR3 coding sequence is TGTGCCACCAGTTCGTCCGGGGGGAACACAGATACGCAGTATTTT.

The DNA of the CDR3 is TGTGCCAGCACCTGGGACAGAAACACCGGGGAGCTGTTTTTT. Translated, it gives CASTWDRNTGELFF. V gene TRBV6-5 combines with J gene TRBJ2-2; TRBD1 agrees at 7 bases. Germline assignment: CDR1 MNHEY and CDR2 SVGAGI. The CDR3 is 14 residues long. V trimming: 7 bases; J trimming: 2 bases; junction bases outside the gene matches: 4.

The rearrangement uses TRBV5-1 and TRBJ1-2, with a weak D call TRBD1 (5 bases). Germline CDR1 reads SGHRS; CDR2 reads YFSETQ. V gave up 4 bases and J gave up 4 bases, with 17 bases separating them. The CDR3 sequence is 15 residues long. Here the CDR3 reads CASSLQGDASYGYTF. The DNA of the CDR3 is TGCGCCAGCAGCCTGCAGGGCGACGCAAGCTATGGCTACACCTTC.

This rearrangement joins TRBV19 to TRBJ2-7, with 7 nucleotides matching TRBD2. Germline CDR1 LNHDA, CDR2 SQIVND (reference sequence). The CDR3 has 17 amino acids. The V gene end was trimmed by 6 bases and the J gene end by 1 base; junction bases not matched to a gene: 15. CDR3 sequence: CASRPAGVQANSYEQYF. CDR3 nucleotides: TGTGCCAGTAGGCCCGCGGGGGTTCAGGCTAATTCCTACGAGCAGTACTTC.

CDR3 sequence (DNA): TGTGCCAGCAGCTTAGCTAGCGGGGGTCTGGGTACGCAGTATTTT. Its translation: CASSLASGGLGTQYF. The chain uses TRBV7-9 and TRBJ2-3; 9 bases line up with TRBD2. The trim removed 0 bases at V and 8 bases at J, leaving 6 bases unmatched. Germline V CDR1 and CDR2: SEHNR, FQNEAQ (reference sequence). The CDR3 sequence is 15 residues long.

The J gene is TRBJ2-7, the V gene TRBV20-1; D is unclear. Germline V gives CDR1 DFQATT, CDR2 SNEGSKA (reference sequence). V was shortened by 3 bases and J by 5 bases, with 11 bases between the two germline ends. CDR3 length equals 12 residues. CDR3 nucleotides: TGCAGTGCTAGTAAGAGCGTCGACGAGCAGTACTTC. Translated: CSASKSVDEQYF.

This CDR3 reads CAISQGLAGVGTGELFF. In DNA, the CDR3 is TGTGCCATCAGCCAAGGACTAGCGGGAGTAGGGACCGGGGAGCTGTTTTTT. The V call is TRBV10-3, the J call TRBJ2-2; 13 bases are a match to TRBD2. The CDR3 consists of 17 residues. Germline CDR1 is ENHRY and CDR2 is SYGVKD. The junction had 9 bases not matched to a gene; V was cut back by 6 bases and J by 5 bases.

This chain uses TRBV18 with TRBJ1-5; D remains ambiguous. CDR1 KGHSH and CDR2 LQKENI come from the germline V gene. Between the trimmed V and J ends, which lost 3 bases and 2 bases, there was a span of 11 bases. This CDR3 is built from 15 residues. The CDR3 spells CASSPVPGGNQPQHF. The CDR3 DNA is TGTGCCAGCTCACCCGTCCCCGGTGGCAATCAGCCCCAGCATTTT.

V gene TRBV5-6 combines with J gene TRBJ1-1, with unresolved D. Germline CDR1 SGHDT, CDR2 YYEEEE. The length of the CDR3 is 13 residues. V was cut by 3 bases and J by 2 bases, with 8 bases left in between. This chain's CDR3 is CASSSATNTEAFF. CDR3 DNA: TGTGCCAGCAGCTCCGCAACTAACACTGAAGCTTTCTTT. The full variable domain, in which reference TRBV5-6 and TRBJ1-1 provide the parts outside the CDR3, is DAGVTQSPTHLIKTRGQQVTLRCSPKSGHDTVSWYQQALGQGPQFIFQYYEEEERQRGNFPDRFSGHQFPNYSSELNVNALLLGDSALYLCASSSATNTEAFFGQGTRLTVV.

The chain is built from TRBV19 and TRBJ1-1, with 8 bases that match TRBD1. Unmatched junction bases numbered 8, after V lost 1 base and J lost 4 bases. The CDR3 is 16 amino acids. Germline V CDR1 and CDR2: LNHDA, SQIVND (reference sequence). Here the CDR3 reads CASSIGLSGGVTEAFF. The CDR3 DNA reads as TGTGCCAGTAGTATAGGCTTGTCAGGGGGCGTCACTGAAGCTTTCTTT.

The V call is TRBV7-9, the J call TRBJ2-3, with 11 bases that match TRBD2. Trimming at V came to 4 bases and at J to 5 bases, leaving 8 bases not matched to a gene. The CDR3 covers 16 residues. The germline CDR1 and CDR2 sequences are SEHNR and FQNEAQ (reference sequence). The CDR3 reads CASSSDSGRAIDTQYF. Written as DNA, the CDR3 is TGTGCCAGCAGCTCGGATAGCGGGAGGGCCATAGATACGCAGTATTTT. Using reference TRBV7-9 and TRBJ2-3 for the parts outside the CDR3, the full variable domain is DTGVSQNPRHKITKRGQNVTFRCDPISEHNRLYWYRQTLGQGPEFLTYFQNEAQLEKSRLLSDRFSAERPKGSFSTLEIQRTEQGDSAMYLCASSSDSGRAIDTQYFGPGTRLTVL.

V and J are TRBV4-1 and TRBJ2-2, with a tentative D call TRBD1 (5 bases). Looked up from germline, CDR1 is MGHRA and CDR2 is YSYEKL. V shed 5 bases and J shed 5 bases, with 12 bases lying between them. The CDR3 has 14 amino acids. The CDR3 here is CASSTRQHTGELFF. The CDR3 DNA reads as TGCGCCAGCAGCACCCGACAGCATACCGGGGAGCTGTTTTTT.

This chain uses TRBV28 with TRBJ1-5; D is possibly TRBD1 (6 bases). Germline V lookup: CDR1 MDHEN, CDR2 SYDVKM. The CDR3 totals 14 residues. Deletions cut 3 bases from V and 6 bases from J, with 12 bases between. The CDR3 coding sequence is TGTGCCAGCAGTTTTGGGGGCGCGGGTCAGCCCCAGCATTTT. Amino acid sequence: CASSFGGAGQPQHF.

The chain has TRBV6-5 and TRBJ2-1; 10 bases map to TRBD2. Trimming at V came to 3 bases and at J to 7 bases, leaving 3 bases not matched to a gene. CDR1 and CDR2 (germline): MNHEY, SVGAGI. The CDR3 length is 14 residues. In DNA, the CDR3 is TGTGCCAGCAGTTATCTAGCGGGGGTTAATGAGCAGTTCTTC. Translating it yields CASSYLAGVNEQFF.